This paragraph reports one TCR beta chain. Antigen specificity is unknown. This CDR3 is also generated by other DNA sequences in the sample. This specimen belongs to a study of CD8+ T cells in alopecia areata. Trimming left V 3 bases short and J 4 bases short, with 6 bases between. Germline CDR1 is SQVTM and CDR2 is ANQGSEA. The CDR3 extends over 11 amino acids. CD4+ and CD8+ T cells were sorted from PBMCs. Study observations and caveats: Tissue-resident alphabeta T cells belonging to normal skin likewise get sequenced within scalp specimens. An increase in clonality over normal scalp was evident in lesional scalp, especially alopecia totalis/universalis. Sharing of TCRs across patients appeared less clear than in mice, possibly for HLA-related reasons.

Extraction and reverse transcription of RNA yielded cDNA as the sequencing template. Data came from immunoSEQ multiplex PCR; TCRdb stores just in-frame clones and leaves some out. The table shows around 190,000 clones, with just over 55% occurring only once. Material: CD8+ T cells sorted from blood. The receptor was derived from a human donor in good health. The chain joins TRBV29-1 to TRBJ1-1; D is uncertain. CDR3 bases: TGCAGCGTTGACCGAAGCACTGAAGCTTTCTTT. Translated: CSVDRSTEAFF.